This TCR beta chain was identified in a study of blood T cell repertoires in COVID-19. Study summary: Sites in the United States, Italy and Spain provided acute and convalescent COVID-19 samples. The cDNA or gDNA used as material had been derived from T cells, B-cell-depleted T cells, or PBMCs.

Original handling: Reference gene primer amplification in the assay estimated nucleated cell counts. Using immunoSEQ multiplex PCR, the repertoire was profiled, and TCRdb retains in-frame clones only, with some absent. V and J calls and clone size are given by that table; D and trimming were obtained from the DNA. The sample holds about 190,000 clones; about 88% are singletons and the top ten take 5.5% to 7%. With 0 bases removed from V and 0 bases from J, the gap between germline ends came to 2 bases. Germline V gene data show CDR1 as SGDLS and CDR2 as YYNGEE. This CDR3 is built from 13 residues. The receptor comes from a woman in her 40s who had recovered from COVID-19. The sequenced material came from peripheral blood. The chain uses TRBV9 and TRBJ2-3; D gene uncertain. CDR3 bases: TGTGCCAGCAGCGTAGTAAGCACAGATACGCAGTATTTT. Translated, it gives CASSVVSTDTQYF.